These 28 T cell receptor beta chains originate from one sample sequenced in a study of cytomegalovirus exposure and HLA in healthy donors. Primers: 60 Vbeta forward and 13 Jbeta reverse. The method was immunoSEQ multiplex PCR; TCRdb's version includes in-frame clones alone and lacks a portion of them. The sample has under 200,000 clones; 68% are singletons. The sequenced material came from PBMCs. The receptors shown here come from a man aged 45-60 years in good health and CMV-seronegative.

The table lists this clone with a count of one. V usage is TRBV7-9 and J usage is TRBJ2-5, with 8 bases fitting TRBD1. There are 14 residues in the CDR3. J gave up 5 bases and V 0 bases, and 2 bases lay outside the gene matches. Germline loops: CDR1 SEHNR, CDR2 FQNEAQ (reference sequence). CDR3 residues: CASSLAQGAETQYF. CDR3 sequence (DNA): TGTGCCAGCAGCTTAGCTCAGGGGGCCGAGACCCAGTACTTC.

This chain uses TRBV2 with TRBJ2-1, with TRBD1 identical over 11 bases. CDR3 length: 15 amino acids. The V gene's germline CDR1 is SNHLY and CDR2 FYNNEI. With V trimmed by 6 bases and J by 3 bases, 4 bases remained unmatched. The CDR3 DNA reads TGTGCCAGCAGGGAGGGACAGGGGGTCTACAATGAGCAGTTCTTC. Its translation is CASREGQGVYNEQFF.

The chain employs TRBV9 and TRBJ2-5, with 9 nucleotides matching TRBD1. Per germline, CDR1 SGDLS and CDR2 YYNGEE. The ends lost 3 bases at V and 5 bases at J; junction bases unmatched: 8. The CDR3 is made up of 15 amino acids. CDR3 DNA: TGTGCCAGCAGCGCCGGGACAGGGTATAAGGAGACCCAGTACTTC. It is translated as CASSAGTGYKETQYF.

The chain has TRBV4-1 and TRBJ2-7; 8 bases align to TRBD2. After removal of 4 bases from V and 1 base from J, the junction contained 9 bases not matched to a gene. Per germline, CDR1 MGHRA and CDR2 YSYEKL. This CDR3 region has 16 residues. The CDR3 sequence: CASSLHGTRGSYEQYF. CDR3 nucleotides: TGCGCCAGCAGCCTCCACGGGACTAGGGGATCCTACGAGCAGTACTTC.

The rearrangement links TRBV12-5 to TRBJ2-2, with D unresolved. CDR3 length: 13 residues. V lost 4 bases and J 7 bases, leaving 10 bases between the germline ends. The germline V gene has CDR1 LGHNT and CDR2 FRNRAP. CDR3 sequence: CASGSGRGGELFF. CDR3 sequence (DNA): TGTGCTAGTGGTTCCGGTAGAGGCGGGGAGCTGTTTTTT.

This clone came up a few times. The chain has TRBV27 and TRBJ2-7; D is unresolved. CDR3 size: 13 residues. Per the germline V gene, CDR1 is MNHEY and CDR2 is SMNVEV (reference sequence). Trimming removed 6 bases at V and 3 bases at J, with 12 bases between. CDR3 sequence reads: CASSLRSGYEQYF. Here the CDR3 DNA reads TGTGCCAGCAGCCTCCGATCCGGCTACGAGCAGTACTTC.

This chain connects TRBV6-6 to TRBJ1-5; D is uncertain. The ends were cut back, 0 bases at V and 7 bases at J, with 7 bases in the middle. CDR1 MNHNY and CDR2 SVGAGI come from the germline V gene (reference sequence). The CDR3 has 13 residues. For the CDR3, the DNA is TGTGCCAGCAGTTACTCGATAGTCCAGCCCCAGCATTTT. It encodes CASSYSIVQPQHF.

This sequence joins TRBV6-5 and TRBJ2-2, with 8 bases lining up with TRBD2. The CDR3 has 16 residues. The trim removed 0 bases at V and 7 bases at J, leaving 7 bases unmatched. From germline, CDR1 is MNHEY and CDR2 SVGAGI. The CDR3 DNA follows: TGTGCCAGCAGTTACTCAGGACTAGCTTATAGCGGGGAGCTGTTTTTT. This encodes CASSYSGLAYSGELFF.

This rearrangement joins TRBV18 to TRBJ2-7, with 8 nucleotides matching TRBD1. The CDR3 is 15 amino acids. Germline lookup yields CDR1 KGHSH and CDR2 LQKENI. The junction had 7 bases not matched to a gene; V was cut back by 3 bases and J by 3 bases. CDR3 DNA: TGTGCCAGCTCACCTGGGACAGGAGCTTTCTACGAGCAGTACTTC. Its translation: CASSPGTGAFYEQYF.

The chain joins TRBV5-1 to TRBJ2-7; 12 bases align to TRBD2. The germline gives CDR1 SGHRS, CDR2 YFSETQ. The CDR3 is made up of 16 amino acids. With 1 base clipped from V and 2 bases from J, the junction kept 4 bases outside the gene matches. In nucleotides, the CDR3 is TGCGCCAGCAGCTTGACTAGCGGGGGGATTGCCTACGAGCAGTACTTC. Amino acid sequence: CASSLTSGGIAYEQYF.

The chain uses TRBV5-6 and TRBJ1-1, with D tentatively TRBD1 (6 bases). CDR3 length equals 19 residues. Germline V gene data show CDR1 as SGHDT and CDR2 as YYEEEE. Trimming left V 4 bases short and J 5 bases short, with 30 bases between. The CDR3 protein is CASSAPGQWASHPETEAFF. The CDR3 DNA follows: TGTGCCAGCAGCGCGCCCGGACAGTGGGCTTCCCACCCAGAAACTGAAGCTTTCTTT.

V usage is TRBV7-2 and J usage is TRBJ2-3; 9 bases are a match to TRBD2. The germline V gene encodes CDR1 SGHTA and CDR2 FQGNSA. Trimming took 4 bases from V and 9 from J; bases not matched to a gene: 5. CDR3 size: 13 residues. CDR3 residues: CASSSRRGGTQYF. The CDR3, as DNA: TGTGCCAGCAGCTCAAGGCGGGGGGGGACGCAGTATTTT.

In its sample, this clone was seen a few times. The V call is TRBV28, the J call TRBJ1-1; D gene uncertain. V was trimmed by 5 bases and J by 1 base, leaving 8 bases between them. Germline lookup yields CDR1 MDHEN and CDR2 SYDVKM. The CDR3 is 13 amino acids. The DNA for the CDR3 is TGTGCCAGCAGTCTTAGACAGAACACTGAAGCTTTCTTT. Translated, it gives CASSLRQNTEAFF.

The V gene is TRBV28, the J gene TRBJ1-1; TRBD1 agrees at 11 bases. Germline CDR1 and CDR2: MDHEN and SYDVKM. V gave up 7 bases and J gave up 0 bases; unmatched junction bases: 16. CDR3 length: 19 residues. The CDR3 DNA is TGTGCCAGCAAGTTACCCCCCGGGACAGGGGGTTATCTGAACACTGAAGCTTTCTTT. It translates to CASKLPPGTGGYLNTEAFF.

This chain joins TRBV29-1 and TRBJ2-7, with D perhaps matching TRBD1 (6 bases). CDR3 length equals 12 residues. Trimming took 6 bases from V and 7 from J, leaving 16 bases between them. The V gene's germline CDR1 is SQVTM and CDR2 ANQGSEA. The chain's CDR3 is CSVGWTAREQYF. DNA for the CDR3: TGCAGCGTGGGTTGGACAGCAAGGGAGCAGTACTTC.

The V gene is TRBV2, the J gene TRBJ1-5, with TRBD1 identical over 8 bases. J was trimmed by 6 bases and V by 8 bases; bases with no gene match: 9. The CDR3 has 14 residues. CDR1 is SNHLY and CDR2 is FYNNEI in the germline V gene. The DNA of the CDR3 is TGTGCCAGCCGGAAAGGACAGGGAGGTCAGCCCCAGCATTTT. Translated, it gives CASRKGQGGQPQHF.

V is TRBV6-1 and J is TRBJ1-3; 8 positions agree with TRBD1. CDR1 MNHNS and CDR2 SASEGT come from the germline V gene. This CDR3 has 13 amino acids. V gave up 8 bases and J gave up 3 bases; unmatched junction bases: 3. The CDR3 reads CASGQGGGNTIYF. The CDR3 DNA reads TGTGCCAGCGGACAGGGCGGTGGAAACACCATATATTTT.

This chain connects TRBV21-1 to TRBJ2-7; TRBD1, the D gene given by the table, was not confirmed from the DNA. TRBV21-1 is a documented pseudogene. The CDR3 has 16 residues. In nucleotides, the CDR3 is TGTGCCAGCAGCCCACCCCACGAGAGGACAGCCCTCGAGCAGTACTTC. This gives the protein CASSPPHERTALEQYF.

V is TRBV7-3 and J is TRBJ1-2, with D possibly being TRBD1 (5 bases). Deletions cut 5 bases from V and 2 bases from J, with 24 bases between. This CDR3 has 18 amino acids. The germline CDR1 and CDR2 sequences are SGHTA and FQGTGA. CDR3 sequence reads: CASSLRGAGPNINYGYTF. The CDR3 nucleotides are TGTGCCAGCAGCCTAAGGGGAGCGGGGCCTAACATCAACTATGGCTACACCTTC.

In this sample, this clone turned up a few times. This sequence joins TRBV5-1 and TRBJ2-7; 8 nucleotides match TRBD1. After removal of 2 bases from V and 7 bases from J, the junction contained 11 bases not matched to a gene. CDR1 SGHRS and CDR2 YFSETQ come from the germline V gene. CDR3 length: 15 amino acids. CDR3 DNA sequence: TGCGCCAGCAGCTTAATGGTCGGACAGGGTGGGGAGCAGTACTTC. Encoded protein: CASSLMVGQGGEQYF.

The chain is built from TRBV2 and TRBJ2-4; D may be TRBD1 (5 bases). Germline loops: CDR1 SNHLY, CDR2 FYNNEI. The V gene lost 2 bases and the J gene lost 0 bases, with 14 bases spanning the gap. The CDR3 runs to 17 residues. Here the CDR3 reads CASSESLAGLAKNIQYF. In DNA, the CDR3 is TGTGCCAGCAGTGAATCCCTGGCAGGGTTAGCCAAAAACATTCAGTACTTC. Full variable domain (outside the CDR3, taken from reference TRBV2 and TRBJ2-4): EPEVTQTPSHQVTQMGQEVILRCVPISNHLYFYWYRQILGQKVEFLVSFYNNEISEKSEIFDDQFSVERPDGSNFTLKIRSTKLEDSAMYFCASSESLAGLAKNIQYFGAGTRLSVL.

This chain joins TRBV2 and TRBJ2-7; D perhaps matches TRBD1 (6 bases). Trimming stripped 6 bases from V and 0 bases from J, with 15 bases between. Germline CDR1 is SNHLY and CDR2 is FYNNEI. CDR3 size: 15 residues. In nucleotides, the CDR3 is TGTGCCAGCAGCGCGGACAGTGGGAGCTCCTACGAGCAGTACTTC. Amino acid sequence: CASSADSGSSYEQYF.

V is TRBV5-1 and J is TRBJ2-5; D may be TRBD1 (6 bases). V lost 2 bases to trimming and J lost 4 bases, with 12 bases between them. There are 14 residues in the CDR3. Germline CDR1 SGHRS, CDR2 YFSETQ. DNA for the CDR3: TGCGCCAGCAGCTTCGCAGGGGTCGGAGAGACCCAGTACTTC. It yields the protein CASSFAGVGETQYF.

A single count supports this clone. In the same sample, other DNA sequences code for this CDR3. This chain connects TRBV29-1 to TRBJ1-2, with TRBD1 matching over 8 bases. CDR1 SQVTM and CDR2 ANQGSEA come from the germline V gene. With V trimmed by 7 bases and J by 4 bases, 14 bases remained unmatched. The CDR3 length is 15 residues. CDR3 protein: CSGLDRVNVPYGYTF. CDR3 DNA sequence: TGCAGCGGTCTGGACAGGGTAAACGTTCCCTATGGCTACACCTTC.

The chain couples TRBV7-9 to TRBJ2-7; D ambiguous. V gave up 1 base and J gave up 7 bases, with 8 bases separating them. The CDR3 runs 12 residues. CDR1 SEHNR and CDR2 FQNEAQ come from the germline V gene (reference sequence). DNA of the CDR3: TGTGCCAGCAGCTTAGGAGGTGGAGAGCAGTACTTC. Its protein product is CASSLGGGEQYF.

V is TRBV4-1 and J is TRBJ1-6; the match to TRBD1 covers 8 bases. The CDR3 loop spans 16 amino acids. J was trimmed by 7 bases and V by 2 bases; bases with no gene match: 7. The V gene's germline CDR1 is MGHRA and CDR2 YSYEKL. The CDR3 region is CASSQRGTGGNSPLHF. The CDR3 coding sequence is TGCGCCAGCAGCCAAAGGGGGACAGGCGGGAATTCACCCCTCCACTTT.

The gene calls are TRBV6-1 and TRBJ2-7; a weak D match, TRBD2 (6 bases). V was trimmed by 8 bases and J by 1 base, leaving 18 bases between them. The germline CDR1 and CDR2 sequences are MNHNS and SASEGT. The CDR3 contains 15 residues. Written as DNA, the CDR3 is TGTGCCAGCCACGCGGGGCACCTAGGATCCTACGAGCAGTACTTC. This sequence encodes CASHAGHLGSYEQYF.

The rearrangement joins TRBV29-1 to TRBJ2-3, with 9 bases that match TRBD2. The CDR3 extends over 15 amino acids. Losses at the gene ends were 6 bases for V and 2 bases for J; bases not matched to a gene: 9. The germline V gene has CDR1 SQVTM and CDR2 ANQGSEA. Here the CDR3 reads CSVGGLAFDTDTQYF. The CDR3 coding sequence is TGCAGCGTCGGCGGACTAGCGTTTGACACAGATACGCAGTATTTT.